The 17 T cell receptor beta chains below come from one sample, sequenced in a study of shared clonotypes between healthy human individuals. Here immunoSEQ multiplex PCR was the method, and the copy in TCRdb shows in-frame clones only, minus some. The data contain 450,000 to 600,000 clones, 79% of them seen just once; the ten biggest clones take up approximately 13%. Sequencing used PBMCs. The receptors originated from a woman in her forties in good health. Some clones in this sample may be carry-over from other donors' samples.

This clone was observed once. The rearrangement uses TRBV7-2 and TRBJ2-3; 11 bases agree with TRBD2. Losses at the gene ends were 1 base for V and 4 bases for J; bases not matched to a gene: 4. Germline V gives CDR1 SGHTA, CDR2 FQGNSA. There are 16 residues in the CDR3. CDR3 sequence: CASSLVGTSGPDTQYF. In DNA form, the CDR3 reads TGTGCCAGCAGCTTAGTTGGGACTAGCGGTCCAGATACGCAGTATTTT. Variable domain in full (rest from reference TRBV7-2 and TRBJ2-3): GAGVSQSPSNKVTEKGKDVELRCDPISGHTALYWYRQSLGQGLEFLIYFQGNSAPDKSGLPSDRFSAERTGGSVSTLTIQRTQQEDSAVYLCASSLVGTSGPDTQYFGPGTRLTVL.

This clone turned up a few times. The rearrangement uses TRBV30 and TRBJ1-5; D gene ambiguous. This CDR3 is 14 amino acids long. Germline V lookup: CDR1 GTSNPN, CDR2 SVGIG (reference sequence). V gave up 1 base and J gave up 5 bases, with 12 bases separating them. The DNA of the CDR3 is TGTGCCTGGAGTGAGGTTAACAACGATCAGCCCCAGCATTTT. The encoded protein is CAWSEVNNDQPQHF.

This clone was seen just once. The CDR3 sequence is CAISDARGSDTQYF. CDR3 nucleotide sequence: TGTGCCATCAGTGACGCTCGGGGCAGCGATACGCAGTATTTT. J is TRBJ2-3 and V is TRBV10-3; D might be TRBD1 or TRBD2, each matching 5 bases. The CDR3 runs 14 residues. Trimming pared 3 bases from V and 6 bases from J, leaving 13 bases between. Germline V gene sequence: CDR1 ENHRY, CDR2 SYGVKD.

To note about this clone: A read error may account for a junction end that differs from germline. This chain connects TRBV7-7 to TRBJ2-3; 8 bases are a match to TRBD1. Germline CDR1 is SSHAT and CDR2 is FNYEAQ (reference sequence). There are 14 residues in the CDR3. The CDR3 reads CASSTDRGTDTQYF. The CDR3 nucleotides read TGTGCTAGCAGCACGGACAGGGGCACAGATACGCAGTATTTT. Together with reference TRBV7-7 and TRBJ2-3, the CDR3 gives the full variable domain: GAGVSQSPRYKVTKRGQDVTLRCDPISSHATLYWYQQALGQGPEFLTYFNYEAQPDKSGLPSDRFSAERPEGSISTLTIQRTEQRDSAMYRCASSTDRGTDTQYFGPGTRLTVL.

The chain has TRBV15 and TRBJ2-7; weak D call: TRBD1 (6 bases). V was pared by 3 bases and J by 2 bases, with 14 bases between. CDR1 and CDR2 from the germline V gene are LNHNV and YYDKDF (reference sequence). The CDR3 is 15 residues long. The CDR3 loop reads CATSSLSEGAYEQYF. The CDR3 DNA sequence: TGTGCCACCAGCAGTCTCTCTGAGGGGGCCTACGAGCAGTACTTC.

This sequence joins TRBV19 and TRBJ1-4, with 8 bases lining up with TRBD1. The trim removed 2 bases at V and 7 bases at J, leaving 15 bases unmatched. Germline CDR1 and CDR2: LNHDA and SQIVND (reference sequence). CDR3 length: 18 residues. The DNA for the CDR3 is TGTGCCAGTAGTATAAGGCCTCGGGACAGGCTTCGGAGTGAAAAACTGTTTTTT. Its protein is CASSIRPRDRLRSEKLFF.

The chain links TRBV11-2 to TRBJ1-4, with D maybe TRBD1 (6 bases). CDR3 length: 16 amino acids. In germline, CDR1 is SGHAT, CDR2 FQNNGV. V was trimmed by 4 bases and J by 4 bases, leaving 16 bases between them. The CDR3 nucleotides are TGTGCCAGCAGCTCTAGCGGGACACTTTATAATGAAAAACTGTTTTTT. This encodes CASSSSGTLYNEKLFF.

Details on this clone: Distinct nucleotide sequences in the sample also encode this CDR3. This chain links TRBV6-5 with TRBJ2-7, with 10 bases fitting TRBD2. Germline loops: CDR1 MNHEY, CDR2 SVGAGI. The CDR3 is 16 residues long. Trimming removed 0 bases from V and 3 bases from J; junction bases left unmatched: 5. For the CDR3, the DNA is TGTGCCAGCAGTTACTCTGGCCTAGCGGGAGACTACGAGCAGTACTTC. Translation gives CASSYSGLAGDYEQYF.

The chain employs TRBV23-1 and TRBJ2-5; TRBD1 agrees at 9 bases. TRBV23-1 is an ORF, with its function uncertain. The CDR3 contains 17 residues. J was trimmed by 6 bases and V by 5 bases; bases with no gene match: 16. The CDR3 sequence: CASSFPYRDRERKTQYF. In nucleotides, the CDR3 is TGCGCCAGCAGTTTTCCATACCGGGACAGGGAAAGAAAGACCCAGTACTTC.

This clone was detected only a few times. This chain joins TRBV19 and TRBJ2-7, with no clear D. Germline V gene sequence: CDR1 LNHDA, CDR2 SQIVND (reference sequence). This CDR3 has 11 amino acids. V lost 5 bases, J lost 3 bases, and 5 bases lay in between. The CDR3 DNA reads as TGTGCCAGTAGTGGGTACTACGAGCAGTACTTC. As protein: CASSGYYEQYF.

The V and J genes are TRBV7-2 and TRBJ1-3; the D gene is possibly TRBD1 (5 bases). CDR3 length: 18 residues. Trimming pared 1 base from V and 0 bases from J, leaving 16 bases between. The V gene's germline CDR1 is SGHTA and CDR2 FQGNSA. CDR3: CASSLVRLGPGSGNTIYF. The DNA of the CDR3 is TGTGCCAGCAGCTTAGTCCGTCTGGGGCCAGGCTCTGGAAACACCATATATTTT.

The chain links TRBV18 to TRBJ1-1; D is possibly TRBD1 (5 bases). Germline assignment: CDR1 KGHSH and CDR2 LQKENI. Trimming took off 1 base at V and 10 bases at J, with 19 bases between the two ends. The CDR3 is made up of 15 amino acids. CDR3 nucleotide sequence: TGTGCCAGCTCACCACGCGGTGTGAGTGGCGGGGGAGCTTTCTTT. This gives the protein CASSPRGVSGGGAFF.

Concerning this clone: Other DNA sequences in the same sample also yield this CDR3. The chain has TRBV7-8 and TRBJ2-1; unclear D gene. CDR1 is SGHVS and CDR2 is FQNEAQ in the germline V gene. The CDR3 is made up of 15 amino acids. The V end was cut by 0 bases, the J end by 1 base, with 7 bases between. CDR3 in amino acids: CASSLARVSYNEQFF. For the CDR3, the DNA is TGTGCCAGCAGCTTAGCTCGTGTATCCTACAATGAGCAGTTCTTC.

The J gene is TRBJ1-2, the V gene TRBV5-8; 8 bases line up with TRBD1. The V and J ends lost 4 bases and 7 bases, in that order; junction bases with no gene match: 3. There are 12 residues in the CDR3. CDR1 and CDR2 from the germline V gene are SGHTS and YDEGEE. CDR3 bases: TGTGCCAGCAGCAGGACAGGGTCTGGCTACACCTTC. Amino acids: CASSRTGSGYTF.

The rearrangement joins TRBV9 to TRBJ2-2; perhaps TRBD2 as D (5 bases). V lost 3 bases to trimming and J lost 0 bases, with 12 bases between them. Germline assignment: CDR1 SGDLS and CDR2 YYNGEE. The CDR3 consists of 16 residues. CDR3 bases: TGTGCCAGCAGCGCCACTCGAGGGACGAACACCGGGGAGCTGTTTTTT. This encodes CASSATRGTNTGELFF.

The chain joins TRBV11-2 to TRBJ2-2; TRBD2 matches at 9 bases. The CDR3 extends over 17 amino acids. Looked up from germline, CDR1 is SGHAT and CDR2 is FQNNGV. The V and J ends lost 1 base and 4 bases, in that order; junction bases with no gene match: 7. CDR3 protein: CASSLAQAGGRTGELFF. Written as DNA, the CDR3 is TGTGCCAGCAGCTTAGCCCAAGCGGGGGGACGCACCGGGGAGCTGTTTTTT.

This chain joins TRBV5-1 and TRBJ2-5; D might be TRBD2 (5 bases). The CDR3 is 14 amino acids. V gave up 0 bases and J gave up 5 bases, with 11 bases separating them. CDR1 and CDR2 (germline): SGHRS, YFSETQ. CDR3: CASSLGGSPETQYF. In DNA form, the CDR3 reads TGCGCCAGCAGCTTGGGAGGGTCCCCGGAGACCCAGTACTTC.